The clone carrying this TCR beta chain was counted many times. Its target is not known. Germline CDR1 and CDR2: SNHLY and FYNNEI. The V and J ends lost 5 bases and 5 bases respectively, with 10 bases between them. CDR3 length: 12 residues. The entry originates in a study of T cells after yellow fever vaccination. Across the whole study: SMART-Seq v4 Ultra Low Input prepared the low-cell-number fractions. Findings and limits, study-wide: Researchers noted that a small share of clonotypes showed up in both CD4 and CD8 compartments. Booster samples showed a return of most primary-vaccination clones (roughly 96% CD4, around 85% CD8).

A 5'RACE template-switching step, the method used to make TCR cDNA, added a universal primer site and UMIs. TCRdb independently ran MiXCR on the 5' RACE reads; one entry per CDR3 protein. The top ten clones hold 36% of a sample with some 63,000 distinct CDR3 sequences, 6.5% to 9% of them seen once. The material sequenced was CD8+ T cells sorted from PBMCs, taken 15 days after the yellow fever booster vaccination. The receptor was isolated from a young man who received the YFV17D yellow fever vaccine. The chain is built from TRBV2 and TRBJ2-7, with D tentatively TRBD1 or TRBD2 (5 bases each). The CDR3: CASSPGADEQYF. Here the CDR3 DNA reads TGTGCCAGCAGTCCCGGGGCGGACGAGCAGTACTTC.